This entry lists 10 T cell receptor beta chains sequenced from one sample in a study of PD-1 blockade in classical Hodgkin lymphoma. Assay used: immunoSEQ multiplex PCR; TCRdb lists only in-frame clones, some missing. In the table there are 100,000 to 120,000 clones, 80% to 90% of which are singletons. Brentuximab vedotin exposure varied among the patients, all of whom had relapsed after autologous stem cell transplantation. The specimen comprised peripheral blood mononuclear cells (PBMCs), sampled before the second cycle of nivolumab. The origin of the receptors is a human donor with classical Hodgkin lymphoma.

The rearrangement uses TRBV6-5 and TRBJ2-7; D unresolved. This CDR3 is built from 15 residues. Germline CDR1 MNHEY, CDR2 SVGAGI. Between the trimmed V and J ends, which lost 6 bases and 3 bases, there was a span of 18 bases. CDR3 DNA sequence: TGTGCCAGCAGGGCGCAGGTGAGTCTCGGCTACGAGCAGTACTTC. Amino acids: CASRAQVSLGYEQYF.

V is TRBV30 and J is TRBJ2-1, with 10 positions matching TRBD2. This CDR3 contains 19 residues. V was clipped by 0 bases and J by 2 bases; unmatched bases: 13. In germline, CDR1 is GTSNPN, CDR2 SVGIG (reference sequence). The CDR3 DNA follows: TGTGCCTGGAGTGTCCGTCATAGCGGGAGGTCCCAGCCCTACAATGAGCAGTTCTTC. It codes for CAWSVRHSGRSQPYNEQFF. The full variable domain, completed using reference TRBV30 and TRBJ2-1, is SQTIHQWPATLVQPVGSPLSLECTVEGTSNPNLYWYRQAAGRGLQLLFYSVGIGQISSEVPQNLSASRPQDRQFILSSKKLLLSDSGFYLCAWSVRHSGRSQPYNEQFFGPGTRLTVL.

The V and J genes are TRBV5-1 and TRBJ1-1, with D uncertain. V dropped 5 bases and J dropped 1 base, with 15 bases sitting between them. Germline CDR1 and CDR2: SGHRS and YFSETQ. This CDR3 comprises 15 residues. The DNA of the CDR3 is TGCGCCAGCAGAGGTACCGCGAATGCGAACACTGAAGCTTTCTTT. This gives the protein CASRGTANANTEAFF.

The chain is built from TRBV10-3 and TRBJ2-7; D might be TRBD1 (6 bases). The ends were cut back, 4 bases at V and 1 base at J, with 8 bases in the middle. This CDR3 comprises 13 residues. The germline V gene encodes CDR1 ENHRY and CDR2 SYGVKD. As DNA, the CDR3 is TGTGCCATCAGTGGGACAGCATCCTACGAGCAGTACTTC. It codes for CAISGTASYEQYF.

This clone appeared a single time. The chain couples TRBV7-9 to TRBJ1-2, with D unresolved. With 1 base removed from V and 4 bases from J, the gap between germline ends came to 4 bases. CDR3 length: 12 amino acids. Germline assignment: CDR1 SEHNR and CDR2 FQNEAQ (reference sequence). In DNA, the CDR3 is TGTGCCAGCAGCTTAGACTTCTATGGCTACACCTTC. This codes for CASSLDFYGYTF.

CDR3 sequence (DNA): TGTGCCAGCAGTTACCCCAGTACCTCTGGGGCCAACGTCCTGACTTTC. Its translation: CASSYPSTSGANVLTF. The rearrangement links TRBV6-6 to TRBJ2-6; unclear D gene. V lost 2 bases, J lost 0 bases, and 8 bases lay in between. Germline-derived CDR1 and CDR2 are MNHNY and SVGAGI (reference sequence). The CDR3 length is 16 residues.

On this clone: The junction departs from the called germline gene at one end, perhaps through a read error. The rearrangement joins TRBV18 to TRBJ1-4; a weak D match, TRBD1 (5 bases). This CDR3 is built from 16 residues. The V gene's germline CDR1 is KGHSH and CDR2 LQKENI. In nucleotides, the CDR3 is TGTGCCAACTCACCAAGAGGGACCTCGACTAATGAAAAACTGTTTTTT. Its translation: CANSPRGTSTNEKLFF.

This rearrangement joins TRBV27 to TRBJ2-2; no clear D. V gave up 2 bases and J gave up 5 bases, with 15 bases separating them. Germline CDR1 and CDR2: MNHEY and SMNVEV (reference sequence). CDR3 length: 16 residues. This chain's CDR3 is CASSLHGNLPTGELFF. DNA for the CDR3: TGTGCCAGCAGTTTACATGGAAATCTGCCAACCGGGGAGCTGTTTTTT.

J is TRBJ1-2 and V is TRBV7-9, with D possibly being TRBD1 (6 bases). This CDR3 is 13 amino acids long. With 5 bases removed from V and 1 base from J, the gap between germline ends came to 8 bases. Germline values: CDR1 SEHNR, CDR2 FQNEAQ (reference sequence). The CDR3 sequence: CASSLRGNYGYTF. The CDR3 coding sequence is TGTGCCAGCAGCCTCAGGGGTAACTATGGCTACACCTTC.

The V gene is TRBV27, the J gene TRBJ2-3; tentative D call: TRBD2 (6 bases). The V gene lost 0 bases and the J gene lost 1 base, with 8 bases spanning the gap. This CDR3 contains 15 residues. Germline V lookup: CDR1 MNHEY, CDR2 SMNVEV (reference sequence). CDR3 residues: CASSLSGGGTDTQYF. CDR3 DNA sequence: TGTGCCAGCAGTTTATCGGGGGGAGGCACAGATACGCAGTATTTT.